These T cell receptor beta chains were read from a single sample in a study of glioma-infiltrating T cells. In TCRdb, the multiplex PCR reads were re-called with MiXCR into one record per CDR3 protein. The table records fewer than 200,000 distinct CDR3 sequences, 25% to 35% of them present only once. Sequencing was done on a sample of glioma tissue, nonneoplastic brain tissue, or PBMCs (not recorded which). Receptor source: a human donor with low-grade glioma or glioblastoma, undergoing nonglioma brain surgery, or in good health (not recorded which). CDR3s include the opening cysteine and the closing phenylalanine or tryptophan. D genes are given only for firm matches. The size entry is marked missing in some rows and otherwise reads once, few, many or a size class.

d_gene,j_gene,abundance,v_gene,len,CDR3nt,CDR3aa
.,TRBJ2-7,many,TRBV28,12,TGTGCCAGCAGTTCGACCGACACTCCCCAGTACTTC,CASSSTDTPQYF
TRBD1,TRBJ1-5,few,TRBV3-1,15,TGTGCCAGCAGCCAAGCAGGGGGCAGCAATCAGCCCCAGCATTTT,CASSQAGGSNQPQHF
.,TRBJ2-2,many,TRBV28,16,TGTGCCAGCAGTCAAGGCGTTCGGGCGAACACCGGGGAGCTGTTTTTT,CASSQGVRANTGELFF
TRBD2,TRBJ2-7,.,TRBV5-1,16,TGCGCCAGCAGCTTGAGGGCTAGCGGAAGCTCCTACGAGCAGTACTTC,CASSLRASGSSYEQYF
.,TRBJ2-5,many,TRBV7-9,11,TGTGCCAGCAAACAGTCAGAGACCCAGTACTTC,CASKQSETQYF
.,TRBJ2-2,.,TRBV9,15,TGTGCCAGCAGCGTACAGGGCCGGAACACCGGGGAGCTGTTTTTT,CASSVQGRNTGELFF
.,TRBJ2-6,many,TRBV4-1,16,TGCGCCAGCAGCCCGGGCGGAACTCCTGGGGCCAACGTCCTGACTTTC,CASSPGGTPGANVLTF
.,TRBJ2-1,few,TRBV9,18,TGTGCCAGCAGCGTAGGGTTAGCGGTCCGAGGGGCCTACAATGAGCAGTTCTTC,CASSVGLAVRGAYNEQFF
TRBD2,TRBJ2-1,few,TRBV19,19,TGTGCCAGTAGTATAGATGTTTTCAGCGGGAGTACCTCCTACAATGAGCAGTTCTTC,CASSIDVFSGSTSYNEQFF
.,TRBJ2-7,many,TRBV28,13,TGTGCCAGCAGTTCCCCGGCGACCTACGAGCAGTACTTC,CASSSPATYEQYF
.,TRBJ2-7,.,TRBV7-2,13,TGTGCCAGCAGCTCGCATAGCCTCGGGGGGCAGTACTTC,CASSSHSLGGQYF
.,TRBJ2-3,many,TRBV6-2/TRBV6-3,11,TGTGCCAGCAGTTACGTGGATACGCAGTATTTT,CASSYVDTQYF
TRBD1,TRBJ1-1,many,TRBV5-8,16,TGTGCCAGCAGCTACTGGGACAGGGCCGAGAACACTGAAGCTTTCTTT,CASSYWDRAENTEAFF
.,TRBJ2-1,many,TRBV14,11,TGTGCCAGCAGCCAACGGAATGAGCAGTTCTTC,CASSQRNEQFF
TRBD2,TRBJ2-7,.,TRBV12-3/TRBV12-4,13,TGTGCCAGCAGACGGGACTACGCGGGGGAGCAGGACTTC,CASRRDYAGEQDF
.,TRBJ2-7,many,TRBV7-2,16,TGTGCCAGCAGCCCCTGGGGGACGGGAAGCTCCTACGAGCAGTACTTC,CASSPWGTGSSYEQYF
TRBD1,TRBJ2-5,.,TRBV9,15,TGTGCCAGCAGCGTTCCGGGACAGGGGCAAGAGACCCAGTACTTC,CASSVPGQGQETQYF
TRBD2,TRBJ2-1,many,TRBV7-9,15,TGTGCCAGCAGCCGCGGGGGGGCCAGGTACAATGAGCAGTTCTTC,CASSRGGARYNEQFF
TRBD1,TRBJ1-3,.,TRBV12-3/TRBV12-4,16,TGTGCCAGCAGTTCGCCCTCCGGGACAGATGGAAACACCATATATTTT,CASSSPSGTDGNTIYF
.,TRBJ1-3,.,TRBV5-6,17,TGTGCCAGCAGCATGGGTCCAACGGGCAGCTCTGGAAACACCATATATTTT,CASSMGPTGSSGNTIYF
.,TRBJ1-1,once,TRBV6-1,15,TGTGCCAGCAGTGAAGTCGGACATCTGAACACTGAAGCTTTCTTT,CASSEVGHLNTEAFF
TRBD1,TRBJ1-6,many,TRBV4-1,15,TGCGCCAGCAGGAACAGGGGTGATCGTAATTCACCCCTCCACTTT,CASRNRGDRNSPLHF
TRBD2,TRBJ2-7,many,TRBV15,13,TGTGCCACCAGCAGGCGGGGGAACTACGAGCAGTACTTC,CATSRRGNYEQYF
.,TRBJ1-5,many,TRBV28,14,TGTGCCAGCAGTTTGATAGGGGCGCGGCAGCCCCAGCATTTT,CASSLIGARQPQHF
.,TRBJ2-3,many,TRBV20-1,16,TGCAGTGCCCTCAATACCCAGGGGGGGCGGACAGATACGCAGTATTTT,CSALNTQGGRTDTQYF
.,TRBJ1-1,many,TRBV6-2/TRBV6-3,15,TGTGCCAGCAGTTTCGCTGGACAAACGAACACTGAAGCTTTCTTT,CASSFAGQTNTEAFF
.,TRBJ1-2,.,TRBV19,16,TGTGCCAGTAGTATAGGAAGCAGGGTCGCAATATATGGCTACACCTTC,CASSIGSRVAIYGYTF
.,TRBJ1-4,many,TRBV20-1,15,TGCAGTGCCCAGGACGGCGACAGAGTAAATGAAAAACTGTTTTTT,CSAQDGDRVNEKLFF
.,TRBJ2-7,many,TRBV27,14,TGTGCCAGCAGCGCTCTGTGGGAAGGGTCCGAGCAGTACTTC,CASSALWEGSEQYF
.,TRBJ1-4,many,TRBV28,11,TGTGCCAGCTCCTTGCAGAGGAAACTGTTTTTT,CASSLQRKLFF
.,TRBJ2-5,.,TRBV6-2/TRBV6-3,15,TGTGCCAGCAGCTTAGGGGGGACGGCACAAGAGACCAAGTACTTC,CASSLGGTAQETKYF
TRBD1,TRBJ2-7,many,TRBV28,15,TGTGCCAGCAGTTCCTCCGGGACAGGGGCGCGCGAGCAGTACTTC,CASSSSGTGAREQYF
.,TRBJ2-2,.,TRBV7-9,15,TGTGCCAGCAGTAAACGGGACCTGAACACCGGGGAGCTGTTTTTT,CASSKRDLNTGELFF